Presented here are 29 T cell receptor beta chains from one specimen sequenced in a study of identical twins. MiXCR was run by TCRdb on the 5' RACE reads, yielding one entry per CDR3 protein. The table lists roughly 470,000 distinct CDR3 sequences, around an eighth of them singletons. The same data also contributed to another study, on yellow fever vaccine responses in identical twins.

The sample consisted of CD4+ T cells sorted from blood. The receptors come from a woman younger than 35 in good health.

This clonotype occurred many times. The V call is TRBV14, the J call TRBJ2-5; 7 bases map to TRBD1. CDR3 length: 17 amino acids. The junction had 10 bases not matched to a gene; V was cut back by 1 base and J by 2 bases. The germline gives CDR1 SGHDN, CDR2 FVKESK. The CDR3 nucleotides are TGTGCCAGCAGCCAAGGATTGAAGGACAGGCGACAAGAGACCCAGTACTTC. Its translation is CASSQGLKDRRQETQYF.

This clonotype came up many times. The rearrangement uses TRBV7-2 and TRBJ2-2, with D possibly TRBD1 on 6 matching bases. From germline, CDR1 is SGHTA and CDR2 FQGNSA. The V gene lost 1 base and the J gene lost 6 bases, with 9 bases spanning the gap. The CDR3 has 14 residues. CDR3 region: CASSLDRESGELFF. CDR3 in DNA: TGTGCCAGCAGCTTAGACAGGGAATCCGGGGAGCTGTTTTTT.

This clonotype was detected ten times or more. J is TRBJ2-3 and V is TRBV14, with 7 bases identical to TRBD2. The trim removed 1 base at V and 3 bases at J, leaving 4 bases unmatched. The CDR3 is 15 amino acids. The germline V gene encodes CDR1 SGHDN and CDR2 FVKESK. The CDR3 nucleotides read TGTGCCAGCAGCCAAGTCCTAGCGGAGACAGATACGCAGTATTTT. Protein sequence: CASSQVLAETDTQYF.

This chain uses TRBV20-1 with TRBJ2-1; the D gene is possibly TRBD1 (7 bases). The CDR3 length is 13 residues. Germline V gives CDR1 DFQATT, CDR2 SNEGSKA (reference sequence). V was pared by 4 bases and J by 7 bases, with 14 bases between. The CDR3, as DNA: TGCAGTGCTATGGAGGGGGCGCGTAATGAGCAGTTCTTC. Translating it yields CSAMEGARNEQFF.

The chain employs TRBV5-5 and TRBJ2-2, with unresolved D. V lost 5 bases to trimming and J lost 2 bases, with 10 bases between them. Germline assignment: CDR1 SGHKS and CDR2 YYEKEE (reference sequence). The CDR3 loop spans 14 amino acids. The CDR3 sequence is CASRWGSNTGELFF. The CDR3 DNA reads as TGTGCCAGCAGATGGGGATCAAACACCGGGGAGCTGTTTTTT.

There are a few counts of this clonotype. This CDR3 is CSPEGSGSTSEQFF. DNA of the CDR3: TGCAGCCCGGAGGGCAGCGGGAGTACTAGTGAGCAGTTCTTC. The chain joins TRBV20-1 to TRBJ2-1; 8 bases align to TRBD2. The germline V gene encodes CDR1 DFQATT and CDR2 SNEGSKA (reference sequence). CDR3 size: 14 residues.

This chain uses TRBV6-5 with TRBJ1-2; D is undetermined. The ends were cut back, 0 bases at V and 1 base at J, with 12 bases in the middle. The CDR3 length is 16 residues. CDR1 is MNHEY, CDR2 SVGAGI, per germline. Here the CDR3 reads CASSYSGRPSNYGYTF. The DNA of the CDR3 is TGTGCCAGCAGTTACTCCGGGAGGCCGAGTAACTATGGCTACACCTTC.

The V gene is TRBV24-1, the J gene TRBJ2-7, with D maybe TRBD1 (5 bases). The germline gives CDR1 KGHDR, CDR2 SFDVKD. The CDR3 runs to 15 residues. The ends were cut back, 12 bases at V and 0 bases at J, with 20 bases in the middle. Here the CDR3 DNA reads TGTGCCCCTTACCACAGCAGGGCCTTCTCCTACGAGCAGTACTTC. Translation gives CAPYHSRAFSYEQYF.

The chain couples TRBV7-2 to TRBJ2-7, with D tentatively TRBD2 (5 bases). Germline V CDR1 and CDR2: SGHTA, FQGNSA. The CDR3 is 14 residues long. The V end lost 5 bases, the J end lost 0 bases, and 11 bases lay between the germline ends. CDR3 sequence: CASSGNSVSYEQYF. The DNA for the CDR3 is TGTGCCAGCAGCGGGAATAGCGTCTCCTACGAGCAGTACTTC. Variable domain in full (rest from reference TRBV7-2 and TRBJ2-7): GAGVSQSPSNKVTEKGKDVELRCDPISGHTALYWYRQSLGQGLEFLIYFQGNSAPDKSGLPSDRFSAERTGGSVSTLTIQRTQQEDSAVYLCASSGNSVSYEQYFGPGTRLTVT.

This clonotype was detected ten times or more. The rearrangement uses TRBV12-3 or TRBV12-4 and TRBJ1-5; 10 nucleotides align to TRBD1. J lost 0 bases, V lost 5 bases, and 1 base had no gene match. CDR3 size: 15 residues. The CDR3 here is CASSRQGASNQPQHF. CDR3 bases: TGTGCCAGCAGTCGACAGGGGGCTAGCAATCAGCCCCAGCATTTT.

This clonotype was observed at least ten times. The chain links TRBV7-9 to TRBJ2-1; the match to TRBD2 covers 8 bases. Unmatched junction bases numbered 10, after V lost 8 bases and J lost 4 bases. CDR1 and CDR2 (germline): SEHNR, FQNEAQ (reference sequence). The length of the CDR3 is 15 residues. CDR3 residues: CASRLAGGNYNEQFF. The CDR3 DNA is TGTGCCAGCCGTCTGGCGGGAGGAAATTACAATGAGCAGTTCTTC.

The chain combines TRBV29-1 with TRBJ2-3, with D perhaps TRBD2 (6 bases). Germline CDR1 and CDR2: SQVTM and ANQGSEA. The V end lost 7 bases, the J end lost 0 bases, and 11 bases lay between the germline ends. This CDR3 is built from 13 residues. For the CDR3, the DNA is TGCAGCGCAGGAGGGGATAGCACAGATACGCAGTATTTT. This codes for CSAGGDSTDTQYF.

This clonotype was seen a few times. The chain uses TRBV20-1 and TRBJ2-1; D unclear. Trimming took off 2 bases at V and 10 bases at J, with 12 bases between the two ends. The CDR3 spans 12 residues. Germline CDR1 DFQATT, CDR2 SNEGSKA (reference sequence). In DNA form, the CDR3 reads TGCAGTGCTAGACCTGTACTATGGGAGCAGTTCTTC. It specifies CSARPVLWEQFF.

The chain couples TRBV5-1 to TRBJ2-3, with 7 bases identical to TRBD1. The germline V gene has CDR1 SGHRS and CDR2 YFSETQ. V shed 4 bases and J 0 bases; nucleotides not matched to a gene: 5. This CDR3 region has 15 residues. CDR3 sequence (DNA): TGCGCCAGCAGCCAGGGACAGTCAAGCACAGATACGCAGTATTTT. As protein: CASSQGQSSTDTQYF.

This chain links TRBV20-1 with TRBJ2-7; weak D call: TRBD1 (5 bases). Germline CDR1 is DFQATT and CDR2 is SNEGSKA (reference sequence). This CDR3 has 15 residues. Trimming cost V 0 bases and J 2 bases, with 14 bases left between them. CDR3 nucleotides: TGCAGTGCTAGAGAGGGGAACAGGCATCCCTACGAGCAGTACTTC. This codes for CSAREGNRHPYEQYF.

This clonotype was seen more than once but under ten times. The V call is TRBV3-1, the J call TRBJ2-4; TRBD1 is a possible D gene (5 bases). The CDR3 has 15 residues. Trimming pared 2 bases from V and 4 bases from J, leaving 12 bases between. Germline V lookup: CDR1 LGHDT, CDR2 YNNKEL (reference sequence). The CDR3 loop is CASSQRGDQKNIQYF. The CDR3 DNA reads TGTGCCAGCAGCCAAAGGGGCGACCAGAAAAACATTCAGTACTTC.

The V gene is TRBV9, the J gene TRBJ2-7; TRBD2 matches 8 bases. J lost 0 bases, V lost 1 base, and 6 bases had no gene match. The CDR3 is 16 residues long. CDR1 and CDR2 (germline): SGDLS, YYNGEE. CDR3 in amino acids: CASSVSTGGVSYEQYF. The CDR3 nucleotides are TGTGCCAGCAGCGTATCTACGGGGGGGGTCTCCTACGAGCAGTACTTC.

The chain couples TRBV2 to TRBJ2-5; D ambiguous. Looked up from germline, CDR1 is SNHLY and CDR2 is FYNNEI. This CDR3 spans 12 amino acids. Trimming took 7 bases from V and 5 from J, leaving 11 bases between them. The CDR3 sequence: CASNQVKETQYF. For the CDR3, the DNA is TGTGCCAGCAACCAGGTCAAGGAGACCCAGTACTTC.

The CDR3 DNA follows: TGCGCCAGCAGCCGAGAGGGGGGACGCACCTACGAGCAGTACTTC. Translation: CASSREGGRTYEQYF. V usage is TRBV5-1 and J usage is TRBJ2-7; the D gene could be TRBD1 or TRBD2 (6 bases each). CDR3 length equals 15 residues. Germline CDR1 and CDR2: SGHRS and YFSETQ. Trimming cost V 4 bases and J 2 bases, with 16 bases left between them.

This clonotype was seen more than once but under ten times. For the CDR3, the DNA is TGCAGTGCTCCGGGACAGGGAGGGGGGGCCCCTGGCACAGATACGCAGTATTTT. This encodes CSAPGQGGGAPGTDTQYF. V usage is TRBV20-1 and J usage is TRBJ2-3; 9 bases fit TRBD1. V lost 5 bases and J lost 1; bases outside the gene matches: 16. Germline V gene lookup returns CDR1 DFQATT and CDR2 SNEGSKA (reference sequence). This CDR3 spans 18 amino acids.

The gene calls are TRBV12-3 or TRBV12-4 and TRBJ2-1; TRBD1 agrees at 8 bases. V lost 1 base, J lost 8 bases, and 4 bases stayed unmatched. The CDR3 runs 14 residues. The CDR3 sequence is CASSLGQGAYEQFF. The DNA for the CDR3 is TGTGCCAGCAGTTTAGGGCAGGGGGCATATGAGCAGTTCTTC.

The genes are TRBV19 and TRBJ1-1; no reliable D call. Germline V gene data show CDR1 as LNHDA and CDR2 as SQIVND (reference sequence). The CDR3 is made up of 14 amino acids. With 2 bases removed from V and 0 bases from J, the gap between germline ends came to 7 bases. The CDR3 coding sequence is TGTGCCAGTAGTATAAGGGCGGTGAACACTGAAGCTTTCTTT. Its protein product is CASSIRAVNTEAFF.

This clonotype was observed many times. The genes are TRBV12-3 or TRBV12-4 and TRBJ2-2, with 7 bases that match TRBD2. Losses at the gene ends were 6 bases for V and 6 bases for J; bases not matched to a gene: 10. The CDR3 sequence is 15 residues long. CDR3 sequence: CASSQRGLDAGELFF. CDR3 nucleotide sequence: TGTGCCAGCAGCCAGCGGGGCCTTGATGCCGGGGAGCTGTTTTTT.

The chain joins TRBV5-1 to TRBJ1-2, with D perhaps matching TRBD1 (5 bases). This CDR3 comprises 17 residues. CDR1 and CDR2 (germline): SGHRS, YFSETQ. V lost 4 bases to trimming and J lost 1 base, with 20 bases between them. The CDR3 reads CASSPGRESFNNYGYTF. For the CDR3, the DNA is TGCGCCAGCAGCCCGGGACGGGAGAGTTTCAATAACTATGGCTACACCTTC.

The chain joins TRBV6-2 or TRBV6-3 to TRBJ2-1, with 9 bases lining up with TRBD1. The J segment lost 3 bases and the V segment lost 2 bases, leaving 5 bases of the junction unmatched. This CDR3 has 16 residues. Germline CDR1 MNHEY, CDR2 SVGEGT. The CDR3: CASSYRDRVGYNEQFF. DNA of the CDR3: TGTGCCAGCAGTTACCGGGACAGGGTCGGCTACAATGAGCAGTTCTTC.

The V call is TRBV27, the J call TRBJ2-3; the match to TRBD1 covers 9 bases. Per germline, CDR1 MNHEY and CDR2 SMNVEV (reference sequence). The J segment lost 4 bases and the V segment lost 5 bases, leaving 7 bases of the junction unmatched. The CDR3 is 15 amino acids. The DNA for the CDR3 is TGTGCCAGCAGTCTGGGGACAGGGTGGGCAGATACGCAGTATTTT. It translates to CASSLGTGWADTQYF.

This chain uses TRBV2 with TRBJ2-3; 10 nucleotides align to TRBD2. The CDR3 covers 15 residues. Germline V gene sequence: CDR1 SNHLY, CDR2 FYNNEI. V dropped 3 bases and J dropped 6; count of bases not matched to a gene: 6. CDR3 sequence reads: CASSEVAGGVDTQYF. CDR3 coding DNA: TGTGCCAGCAGTGAGGTAGCGGGAGGTGTCGATACGCAGTATTTT.

This sequence joins TRBV28 and TRBJ1-5; D may be TRBD1 (6 bases). Germline CDR1 and CDR2: MDHEN and SYDVKM. The CDR3 consists of 17 residues. The V and J ends lost 5 bases and 0 bases respectively, with 17 bases between them. For the CDR3, the DNA is TGTGCCAGCAGTACACAGGGTCCTTCTTATAGCAATCAGCCCCAGCATTTT. Translation: CASSTQGPSYSNQPQHF. Full variable domain (missing parts from reference TRBV28 and TRBJ1-5): DVKVTQSSRYLVKRTGEKVFLECVQDMDHENMFWYRQDPGLGLRLIYFSYDVKMKEKGDIPEGYSVSREKKERFSLILESASTNQTSMYLCASSTQGPSYSNQPQHFGDGTRLSIL.

This clonotype appeared a few times. The rearrangement uses TRBV15 and TRBJ1-2; 7 nucleotides agree with TRBD1. This CDR3 spans 14 amino acids. V was clipped by 1 base and J by 2 bases; unmatched bases: 1. CDR1 is LNHNV, CDR2 YYDKDF, per germline (reference sequence). CDR3 amino acids: CATSRAGQNYGYTF. The CDR3 DNA follows: TGTGCCACCAGCAGAGCGGGACAGAACTATGGCTACACCTTC. Full variable domain (missing parts from reference TRBV15 and TRBJ1-2): DAMVIQNPRYQVTQFGKPVTLSCSQTLNHNVMYWYQQKSSQAPKLLFHYYDKDFNNEADTPDNFQSRRPNTSFCFLDIRSPGLGDTAMYLCATSRAGQNYGYTFGSGTRLTVV.